Each of the 21 T cell receptor beta chains below was sequenced from the same sample in a study of cytomegalovirus exposure and HLA in healthy donors. PCR primers comprised 60 Vbeta and 13 Jbeta primers. Libraries were prepared by immunoSEQ multiplex PCR; TCRdb keeps only in-frame clonotypes and omits some of them. Recorded for this sample: 70,000 to 80,000 clones. What was sequenced was PBMCs. Receptors originate from a man aged 35-49 years in good health and CMV-seronegative.

The chain combines TRBV10-1 with TRBJ2-2; 7 nucleotides match TRBD1. In germline, CDR1 is WNHNN, CDR2 SYGVQD (reference sequence). This CDR3 comprises 14 residues. Trimming removed 6 bases from V and 6 bases from J; junction bases left unmatched: 7. CDR3 DNA: TGCGCCAGCAGCGGAGGACAGGTTCCCGGGGAGCTGTTTTTT. It codes for CASSGGQVPGELFF.

CDR3 amino acids: CASSLGTERGIQYF. The CDR3 DNA sequence: TGTGCCAGCAGCTTAGGGACAGAAAGGGGCATTCAGTACTTC. This chain uses TRBV7-9 with TRBJ2-4; maybe TRBD1 (6 bases). V dropped 1 base and J dropped 9 bases, with 13 bases sitting between them. The CDR3 is 14 amino acids. Germline CDR1 reads SEHNR; CDR2 reads FQNEAQ (reference sequence). Based on the CDR3 plus reference TRBV7-9 and TRBJ2-4, the full variable domain is DTGVSQNPRHKITKRGQNVTFRCDPISEHNRLYWYRQTLGQGPEFLTYFQNEAQLEKSRLLSDRFSAERPKGSFSTLEIQRTEQGDSAMYLCASSLGTERGIQYFGAGTRLSVL.

The gene calls are TRBV6-1 and TRBJ2-7; maybe TRBD2 (6 bases). The CDR3 extends over 15 amino acids. Per the germline V gene, CDR1 is MNHNS and CDR2 is SASEGT. Trimming removed 8 bases at V and 1 base at J, with 18 bases between. The CDR3 DNA reads TGTGCCAGCGGGACCGGGACGGGGACTTCCTACGAGCAGTACTTC. Its translation: CASGTGTGTSYEQYF.

The genes are TRBV19 and TRBJ2-1; D might be TRBD1 (5 bases). The germline V and J ends were trimmed by 0 bases and 7 bases, with 13 bases remaining between them. Looked up from germline, CDR1 is LNHDA and CDR2 is SQIVND (reference sequence). CDR3 size: 15 residues. DNA for the CDR3: TGTGCCAGTAGTATAGAGGGGCGAGCTAAAAATGAGCAGTTCTTC. Its protein is CASSIEGRAKNEQFF.

This rearrangement joins TRBV10-3 to TRBJ2-2, with 10 bases matching TRBD2. The CDR3 contains 14 residues. CDR1 and CDR2 from the germline V gene are ENHRY and SYGVKD. J was trimmed by 4 bases and V by 6 bases; bases with no gene match: 2. The CDR3 region has the DNA TGTGCCATCAGACGACTAGCGGGCACCGGGGAGCTGTTTTTT. Encoded protein: CAIRRLAGTGELFF.

The CDR3 here is CASSSKIAGIRGEQYF. The CDR3 DNA follows: TGTGCCAGCAGTTCCAAAATAGCGGGAATAAGGGGAGAGCAGTACTTC. The V call is TRBV27, the J call TRBJ2-7, with 8 bases lining up with TRBD2. The V gene end was trimmed by 4 bases and the J gene end by 7 bases; junction bases not matched to a gene: 15. This CDR3 has 16 amino acids. Germline V CDR1 and CDR2: MNHEY, SMNVEV (reference sequence).

This chain links TRBV2 with TRBJ2-5; possible D gene TRBD2, 7 bases. In germline, CDR1 is SNHLY, CDR2 FYNNEI. This CDR3 contains 16 residues. Trimming stripped 5 bases from V and 1 base from J, with 17 bases between. In DNA form, the CDR3 reads TGTGCCAGCAGTCCGTTTGCGGGGGCGATCCAAGAGACCCAGTACTTC. Its translation: CASSPFAGAIQETQYF.

In the case of this clone: Other DNA sequences in the same sample also yield this CDR3. The V call is TRBV2, the J call TRBJ1-6; TRBD1 matches at 11 bases. Germline CDR1 and CDR2: SNHLY and FYNNEI. The junction had 2 bases not matched to a gene; V was cut back by 4 bases and J by 9 bases. This CDR3 is built from 14 residues. The CDR3 DNA is TGTGCCAGCAGTGGGACAGGGGGCCGTTCACCCCTCCACTTT. Translating it yields CASSGTGGRSPLHF.

This rearrangement joins TRBV5-6 to TRBJ1-1; D perhaps matches TRBD1 (5 bases). The CDR3 is 15 amino acids. V gave up 4 bases and J gave up 3 bases, with 16 bases separating them. Per germline, CDR1 SGHDT and CDR2 YYEEEE. CDR3 in DNA: TGTGCCAGCAGCCTCCCCCGGGGGAGGGACACTGAAGCTTTCTTT. This gives the protein CASSLPRGRDTEAFF.

This rearrangement joins TRBV6-5 to TRBJ1-5; D unclear. The CDR3 runs 14 residues. Trimming pared 4 bases from V and 0 bases from J, leaving 7 bases between. CDR1 MNHEY and CDR2 SVGAGI come from the germline V gene. CDR3 residues: CASSSTYSNQPQHF. For the CDR3, the DNA is TGTGCCAGCAGTTCCACCTATAGCAATCAGCCCCAGCATTTT.

This chain connects TRBV30 to TRBJ2-7; 7 nucleotides line up with TRBD1. Germline V lookup: CDR1 GTSNPN, CDR2 SVGIG (reference sequence). The V segment lost 0 bases and the J segment 5 bases; nucleotides outside the gene matches: 7. CDR3 length: 14 residues. The CDR3 reads CAWSVRTGFNEQYF. As DNA, the CDR3 is TGTGCCTGGAGTGTCAGGACAGGTTTCAACGAGCAGTACTTC. The variable domain in full, completed from reference TRBV30 and TRBJ2-7, reads SQTIHQWPATLVQPVGSPLSLECTVEGTSNPNLYWYRQAAGRGLQLLFYSVGIGQISSEVPQNLSASRPQDRQFILSSKKLLLSDSGFYLCAWSVRTGFNEQYFGPGTRLTVT.

This sequence joins TRBV5-8 and TRBJ1-6; D is possibly TRBD1 (6 bases). The CDR3 covers 15 residues. Germline loops: CDR1 SGHTS, CDR2 YDEGEE. Deletions cut 1 base from V and 7 bases from J, with 12 bases between. The CDR3 region is CASSLFIQGNSPLHF. DNA of the CDR3: TGTGCCAGCAGCTTGTTTATCCAGGGGAATTCACCCCTCCACTTT.

This chain links TRBV18 with TRBJ2-3; 12 nucleotides agree with TRBD2. After removal of 3 bases from V and 0 bases from J, the junction contained 4 bases not matched to a gene. The CDR3 extends over 17 amino acids. Looked up from germline, CDR1 is KGHSH and CDR2 is LQKENI. CDR3 bases: TGTGCCAGCTCACCTCGGACTAGCGGGGCTAGCACAGATACGCAGTATTTT. Its translation: CASSPRTSGASTDTQYF. Combining the CDR3 with reference TRBV18 and TRBJ2-3 gives the whole variable domain NAGVMQNPRHLVRRRGQEARLRCSPMKGHSHVYWYRQLPEEGLKFMVYLQKENIIDESGMPKERFSAEFPKEGPSILRIQQVVRGDSAAYFCASSPRTSGASTDTQYFGPGTRLTVL.

The CDR3 sequence is CASSYLAGKPYEQYF. The CDR3 coding sequence is TGTGCCAGCAGTTATCTCGCGGGGAAACCCTACGAGCAGTACTTC. The chain uses TRBV6-5 and TRBJ2-7, with D tentatively TRBD2 (6 bases). Germline V gene data show CDR1 as MNHEY and CDR2 as SVGAGI. The CDR3 runs to 15 residues. The V end was cut by 3 bases, the J end by 2 bases, with 14 bases between.

With regard to this clone: Distinct nucleotide sequences in the sample also encode this CDR3. The V call is TRBV18, the J call TRBJ2-7; possibly TRBD2 for D (7 bases). CDR3 length equals 14 residues. Germline values: CDR1 KGHSH, CDR2 LQKENI. V was cut by 6 bases and J by 2 bases, with 14 bases left in between. This CDR3 is CASSPPGGPYEQYF. In DNA, the CDR3 is TGTGCCAGCTCCCCTCCCGGGGGGCCCTACGAGCAGTACTTC.

The J gene is TRBJ1-2, the V gene TRBV5-1, with no clear D. This CDR3 is 13 amino acids long. Trimming removed 0 bases from V and 3 bases from J, with 6 bases in between. The V gene's germline CDR1 is SGHRS and CDR2 YFSETQ. The CDR3 nucleotides are TGCGCCAGCAGCTTGGTCGGAGACTATGGCTACACCTTC. Amino acid sequence: CASSLVGDYGYTF.

This sequence joins TRBV29-1 and TRBJ2-5; no clear D. Trimming took off 6 bases at V and 4 bases at J, with 3 bases between the two ends. The CDR3 extends over 9 amino acids. Per the germline V gene, CDR1 is SQVTM and CDR2 is ANQGSEA. As DNA, the CDR3 is TGCAGCGTCGGAGAGACCCAGTACTTC. It specifies CSVGETQYF. Complete variable domain (other parts from reference TRBV29-1 and TRBJ2-5): SAVISQKPSRDICQRGTSLTIQCQVDSQVTMMFWYRQQPGQSLTLIATANQGSEATYESGFVIDKFPISRPNLTFSTLTVSNMSPEDSSIYLCSVGETQYFGPGTRLLVL.

The chain recombines TRBV7-9 with TRBJ2-1, with 14 bases lining up with TRBD2. The J segment lost 11 bases and the V segment lost 5 bases, leaving 8 bases of the junction unmatched. The V gene's germline CDR1 is SEHNR and CDR2 FQNEAQ (reference sequence). The CDR3 extends over 15 amino acids. For the CDR3, the DNA is TGTGCCAGCAGCCCCAGACTAGCGGGGGGGCCCAAGCAGTTCTTC. Protein sequence: CASSPRLAGGPKQFF.

The chain combines TRBV7-3 with TRBJ2-1; unclear D gene. V was shortened by 1 base and J by 0 bases, with 13 bases between the two germline ends. Germline V gives CDR1 SGHTA, CDR2 FQGTGA. CDR3 length equals 17 residues. CDR3 protein: CASSLMPQASSYNEQFF. CDR3 in DNA: TGTGCCAGCAGCTTAATGCCCCAAGCGAGCTCCTACAATGAGCAGTTCTTC.

This sequence joins TRBV7-9 and TRBJ2-5, with 13 bases aligning to TRBD2. V was clipped by 5 bases and J by 1 base; unmatched bases: 4. The CDR3 is made up of 16 amino acids. CDR1 and CDR2 from the germline V gene are SEHNR and FQNEAQ (reference sequence). CDR3 bases: TGTGCCAGCAGCCCGGGGACTAGCGGGGCCCAAGAGACCCAGTACTTC. Encoded protein: CASSPGTSGAQETQYF.

This sequence joins TRBV9 and TRBJ1-4, with D possibly being TRBD1 (5 bases). CDR1 and CDR2 from the germline V gene are SGDLS and YYNGEE. The V and J ends lost 1 base and 8 bases respectively, with 12 bases between them. This CDR3 has 14 residues. CDR3: CASSVRERGEKLFF. For the CDR3, the DNA is TGTGCCAGCAGCGTAAGGGAAAGGGGCGAAAAACTGTTTTTT.